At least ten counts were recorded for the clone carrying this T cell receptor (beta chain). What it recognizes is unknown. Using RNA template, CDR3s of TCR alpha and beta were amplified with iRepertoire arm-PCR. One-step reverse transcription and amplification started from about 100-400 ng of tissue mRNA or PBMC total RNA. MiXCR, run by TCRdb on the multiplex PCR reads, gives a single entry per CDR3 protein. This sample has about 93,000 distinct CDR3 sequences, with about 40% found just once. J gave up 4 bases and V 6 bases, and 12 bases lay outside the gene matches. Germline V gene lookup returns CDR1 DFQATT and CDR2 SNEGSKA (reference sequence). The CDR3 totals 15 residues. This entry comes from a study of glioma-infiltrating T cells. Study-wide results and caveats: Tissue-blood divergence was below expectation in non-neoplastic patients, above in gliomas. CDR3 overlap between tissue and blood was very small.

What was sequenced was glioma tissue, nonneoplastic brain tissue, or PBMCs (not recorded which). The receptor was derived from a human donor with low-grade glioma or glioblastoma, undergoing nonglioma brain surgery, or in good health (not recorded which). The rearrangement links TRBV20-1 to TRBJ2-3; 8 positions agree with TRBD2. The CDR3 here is CSARDSGALADTQYF. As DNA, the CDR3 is TGCAGTGCGAGGGATAGCGGGGCCCTCGCAGATACGCAGTATTTT.